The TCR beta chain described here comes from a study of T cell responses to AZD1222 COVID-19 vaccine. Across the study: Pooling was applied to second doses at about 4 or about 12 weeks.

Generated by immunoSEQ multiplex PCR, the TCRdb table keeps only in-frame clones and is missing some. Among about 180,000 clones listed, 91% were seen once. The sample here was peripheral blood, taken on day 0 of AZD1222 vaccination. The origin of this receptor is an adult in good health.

CDR3 sequence reads: CASSRDKHYEQYF. The CDR3 DNA follows: TGTGCCAGCAGTAGGGACAAGCACTACGAGCAGTACTTC. The V and J genes are TRBV7-9 and TRBJ2-7; D is possibly TRBD1 (6 bases). The CDR3 loop spans 13 amino acids. Germline CDR1 reads SEHNR; CDR2 reads FQNEAQ (reference sequence). Trimming cost V 6 bases and J 3 bases, with 12 bases left between them.